This entry describes one T cell receptor (beta chain). The table lists this clone with a few counts. Its antigen specificity is not known. Base qualities are not recorded, but no much larger clone differs from it by a single base. The sample comes from a study of blood T cell repertoires in COVID-19 (dated by TCRdb to 2020 to 2022). In terms of the full investigation: Samples covering the acute and convalescent phases of COVID-19 were provided by collaborators in the United States, Italy and Spain. The material from the prospective study consisted of cDNA or gDNA derived from T cells, B-cell-depleted T cells, or PBMCs. Subjects who had been exposed to COVID-19, were actively infected with it, or had recovered from it provided the deeply sampled blood TCRbeta repertoires that made up the dataset. The repertoires were released in a freely available public database intended as a resource for research on the immune response to SARS-CoV-2. Samples came from the ongoing ImmuneRACE study (first 160 participants) plus 1,254 subjects from 6 global collaborators. A de-identified subject ID, COVID-19 status, age in years and sex were almost always included in the sample metadata. Where available, HLA class I and class II types were taken from metadata supplied by the sample provider and were not determined by assay-based typing.

Collaborating institutions collected whole blood in K2EDTA tubes following their own protocols. For TCRbeta analysis, collaborators shipped samples as frozen whole blood, isolated PBMCs, or DNA extracted from either of those sample types. TCRbeta CDR3 regions were amplified from genomic DNA using the immunoSEQ Assay, a bias-controlled multiplex PCR. The authors' pipeline ran thus. The number of nucleated cells in each sample was estimated from the amplification of reference gene primers within the assay. Sequence reads were collapsed and filtered to measure the absolute abundance of every unique TCRbeta CDR3 rearrangement. For each sample, productive Simpson clonality was calculated by taking the square root of Simpson's diversity index across productive rearrangements. Entries here come from immuneACCESS through TCRdb and include only in-frame sequences with V and J called. Some clones fail to appear in such tables; in the studies checked, an unresolved V gene covers under half of the shortfall, and the cause of the remainder is unknown. D and trimming were read from the DNA, whereas the V and J calls and clone size are those reported in that table. The sample has roughly 100,000 clones on record, about 78% of them singletons. The ten largest clones represent approximately 9.9% of the sample.

Overall study outcomes, separate from this receptor: The quantity of clinical and demographic metadata differed by source and by participant and was supplied without curation.

The specimen sequenced was peripheral blood. The source of this sequence is a man in his 60s with active or convalescent COVID-19.

The DNA sequence follows: TGTGCCAGCGGTGACAGGCGGGGGAGCTCCTACAATGAGCAGTTCTTC. Its coded protein is CASGDRRGSSYNEQFF. This chain joins TRBV27 to TRBJ2-1, with TRBD2 perhaps the D gene, on 7 matching bases. The V and J ends are trimmed by 8 bases and 0 bases, leaving 17 bases between them. CDR1 and CDR2 are drawn from the germline V gene (reference sequence): MNHEY, SMNVEV. The CDR3 runs 16 residues from the cysteine to the phenylalanine. The entry retains the CDR3 DNA only, 48 bases that are in frame from base 1.